This T cell receptor beta chain was observed in a study of T cell responses to AZD1222 COVID-19 vaccine. Study outcomes and limitations: No repertoire was sampled before or during the peak T cell response, only after it. Seropositive AZD1222 recipients at baseline numbered only 6 or 7.

Using immunoSEQ multiplex PCR, the repertoire was profiled, and TCRdb retains in-frame clones only, with some absent. The data hold roughly 130,000 clones, with roughly 85% observed a single time. Points on this clone: Its antigen is still unknown.

V was pared by 4 bases and J by 5 bases, with 11 bases of the junction left unmatched. The CDR3 consists of 16 residues. CDR1 is SEHNR, CDR2 FQNEAQ, per germline (reference sequence). This chain uses TRBV7-9 with TRBJ2-5; 9 bases map to TRBD2. The sequence was obtained from an adult in good health. Sequenced material: peripheral blood, taken on day 0 of AZD1222 vaccination. As DNA, the CDR3 is TGTGCCAGCAGCTCGACGCTAGCGGGGAGGGCTGAGACCCAGTACTTC. It codes for CASSSTLAGRAETQYF.